Each of the 14 T cell receptor beta chains below was sequenced from the same sample in a study of blood T cells in healthy people across ages. Next came a second PCR, run for roughly 7 to 12 cycles, which used a sample-barcoded 5' primer along with a J-beta primer mix. TCRdb re-analysed the 5' RACE reads in MiXCR, keeping a single row per CDR3 protein. This sample carries about 1.1 million distinct CDR3 sequences, roughly two fifths of them seen once, and the ten largest clones take about an eighth. Input material: blood. The receptors stem from a man younger than 35 in good health.

CDR3 in amino acids: CASSATTVSGNTIYF. In nucleotides, the CDR3 is TGTGCCAGCAGCGCCACGACGGTCTCTGGAAACACCATATATTTT. The chain joins TRBV7-2 to TRBJ1-3, with no clear D. The CDR3 has 15 amino acids. Germline V gene data show CDR1 as SGHTA and CDR2 as FQGNSA. V gave up 5 bases and J gave up 0 bases, with 11 bases separating them.

This clonotype was counted between two and nine times. V usage is TRBV6-1 and J usage is TRBJ1-5; D gene unclear. CDR1 and CDR2 (germline): MNHNS, SASEGT. Trimming pared 6 bases from V and 1 base from J, leaving 19 bases between. The CDR3 is 17 amino acids. The DNA for the CDR3 is TGTGCCAGCAGCCGACTACCTGGAGGAGCAAGCAATCAGCCCCAGCATTTT. Amino acid sequence: CASSRLPGGASNQPQHF.

Comment on this clonotype: This clone may be a read error of a much larger clone one base away. This chain joins TRBV7-2 and TRBJ2-1, with 7 bases matching TRBD2. Germline assignment: CDR1 SGHTA and CDR2 FQGNSA. The CDR3 has 18 residues. CDR3 loop: CACSLATYGGGAIGEQFF. The CDR3 DNA reads TGTGCCTGCAGCTTAGCGACTTACGGGGGAGGGGCTATTGGTGAGCAGTTCTTC. Together with reference TRBV7-2 and TRBJ2-1, the CDR3 gives the full variable domain: GAGVSQSPSNKVTEKGKDVELRCDPISGHTALYWYRQSLGQGLEFLIYFQGNSAPDKSGLPSDRFSAERTGGSVSTLTIQRTQQEDSAVYLCACSLATYGGGAIGEQFFGPGTRLTVL.

This rearrangement joins TRBV12-3 or TRBV12-4 to TRBJ1-4; D remains unclear. The CDR3 is 14 residues long. Trimming removed 4 bases from V and 3 bases from J, with 9 bases in between. The CDR3 DNA sequence: TGTGCCAGCAGTTCAAGGAAGGCTAATGAAAAACTGTTTTTT. It translates to CASSSRKANEKLFF.

The rearrangement uses TRBV6-5 and TRBJ2-7; 9 bases fit TRBD1. Per germline, CDR1 MNHEY and CDR2 SVGAGI. The CDR3 extends over 15 amino acids. The J segment lost 3 bases and the V segment lost 2 bases, leaving 5 bases of the junction unmatched. CDR3 coding DNA: TGTGCCAGCAGTTACCGTGACAGGGGGGACTACGAGCAGTACTTC. Its translation: CASSYRDRGDYEQYF.

As to this clonotype: Germline is not matched at one junction end, which may reflect a read error. This chain connects TRBV7-7 to TRBJ2-7; D unresolved. Germline-derived CDR1 and CDR2 are SSHAT and FNYEAQ (reference sequence). CDR3 length: 13 residues. CDR3 DNA: TGTGCTAGCAGCTTAGATCTGGGGTCCGAGCAGTACTTC. It is translated as CASSLDLGSEQYF.

In its sample, this clonotype was seen a few times. CDR3 in amino acids: CSAPERGGPSYNEQFF. As DNA, the CDR3 is TGCAGTGCTCCTGAACGGGGGGGCCCATCCTACAATGAGCAGTTCTTC. The V call is TRBV20-1, the J call TRBJ2-1; 8 positions match TRBD2. Germline CDR1 is DFQATT and CDR2 is SNEGSKA (reference sequence). The junction had 10 bases not matched to a gene; V was cut back by 5 bases and J by 1 base. This CDR3 comprises 16 residues.

J is TRBJ2-5 and V is TRBV20-1; a weak D match, TRBD2 (6 bases). The CDR3 runs 11 residues. In germline, CDR1 is DFQATT, CDR2 SNEGSKA (reference sequence). CDR3 residues: CRPTGGDEQYF. The CDR3 DNA reads TGCAGGCCCACCGGAGGGGATGAGCAGTACTTC.

The rearrangement links TRBV7-9 to TRBJ2-1; weak D call: TRBD2 (6 bases). TRBJ2-7 explains the end of the DNA better; the J call may be wrong. Germline V CDR1 and CDR2: SEHNR, FQNEAQ (reference sequence). This CDR3 is 15 amino acids long. The CDR3 spells CASSSLRGSYNEQYF. CDR3 coding DNA: TGTGCCAGCAGCTCATTGCGGGGCTCCTACAATGAGCAGTACTTC.

This chain joins TRBV9 and TRBJ1-1, with D hard to call. The germline CDR1 and CDR2 sequences are SGDLS and YYNGEE. This CDR3 has 15 amino acids. The V end was cut by 4 bases, the J end by 0 bases, with 13 bases between. CDR3 loop: CASSSRQSMNTEAFF. CDR3 in DNA: TGTGCCAGCAGCTCCCGACAATCCATGAACACTGAAGCTTTCTTT.

CDR3 sequence: CASSLDGTSGTDTQYF. Written as DNA, the CDR3 is TGTGCCAGCAGCTTAGACGGGACTAGCGGCACAGATACGCAGTATTTT. The V gene is TRBV7-2, the J gene TRBJ2-3, with 10 bases lining up with TRBD2. The ends lost 1 base at V and 1 base at J; junction bases unmatched: 2. The CDR3 sequence is 16 residues long. Germline V gene sequence: CDR1 SGHTA, CDR2 FQGNSA.

The chain couples TRBV20-1 to TRBJ2-5; 8 nucleotides line up with TRBD2. The J segment lost 2 bases and the V segment lost 4 bases, leaving 9 bases of the junction unmatched. The length of the CDR3 is 15 residues. CDR1 and CDR2 from the germline V gene are DFQATT and SNEGSKA (reference sequence). CDR3 coding DNA: TGCAGTGCTACGTCCACTAGCGGCCTACAAGAGACCCAGTACTTC. Translation gives CSATSTSGLQETQYF.

The chain couples TRBV27 to TRBJ2-3; D is unresolved. There are 14 residues in the CDR3. Per the germline V gene, CDR1 is MNHEY and CDR2 is SMNVEV (reference sequence). The V and J ends lost 5 bases and 2 bases respectively, with 11 bases between them. The CDR3 loop is CASSIARVTDTQYF. The CDR3 coding sequence is TGTGCCAGCAGTATTGCGAGAGTCACAGATACGCAGTATTTT.

This clonotype was picked up many times. This chain connects TRBV4-1 to TRBJ2-1, with D perhaps being TRBD1 or TRBD2 (7 bases each). Germline V gene sequence: CDR1 MGHRA, CDR2 YSYEKL. Trimming shortened V by 0 bases and J by 7 bases, and 13 bases separated the two germline ends. The CDR3 is 15 amino acids. The CDR3 protein is CASSQDWQGGNEQFF. DNA of the CDR3: TGCGCCAGCAGCCAAGATTGGCAGGGGGGGAATGAGCAGTTCTTC.